This TCR beta chain was found in a study of blood T cells in healthy people across ages. Overall study findings and caveats: Long-lived donors carried more naive CD4+ cells and greater diversity than aged donors. Roughly linearly, TCR beta diversity per million T cells fell as age increased.

With a J-beta primer mix and a sample-barcoded 5' primer, a second PCR ran about 6 to 11 cycles. TCRdb reprocessed the 5' RACE reads with MiXCR, giving one entry per CDR3 protein. The repertoire has around 1,800,000 distinct CDR3 sequences, 39% of them found once; the top ten carry approximately 22%. Comments on this clonotype: No antigen is known for it.

The germline V gene encodes CDR1 ENHRY and CDR2 SYGVKD. The CDR3 runs 16 residues. The trim removed 10 bases at V and 6 bases at J, leaving 13 bases unmatched. The TCR was taken from a human donor in good health. The chain is built from TRBV10-3 and TRBJ2-3; 13 nucleotides line up with TRBD2. The material sequenced was blood. The CDR3 sequence is CASAGAGLAGDDTQYF. The CDR3 coding sequence is TGTGCCAGCGCTGGGGCCGGACTAGCGGGGGATGATACGCAGTATTTT.